The next 15 T cell receptor beta chains were all read from a single sample in a study of glioma-infiltrating T cells. TCR alpha and beta CDR3 regions were amplified from RNA using iRepertoire nested multiplex PCR. MiXCR, applied by TCRdb to the multiplex PCR reads, yields one record per CDR3 protein. The sample includes approximately 190,000 distinct CDR3 sequences, 32% of them seen just once. The sequenced sample was glioma tissue, nonneoplastic brain tissue, or PBMCs (not recorded which). The source is a human donor with low-grade glioma or glioblastoma, undergoing nonglioma brain surgery, or in good health (not recorded which).

This chain links TRBV7-2 with TRBJ2-5; 7 bases align to TRBD2. J lost 11 bases, V lost 0 bases, and 12 bases had no gene match. Germline CDR1 SGHTA, CDR2 FQGNSA. The CDR3 extends over 15 amino acids. The CDR3 reads CASSLARLAVNKQYF. CDR3 in DNA: TGTGCCAGCAGCTTAGCGCGGCTAGCGGTCAATAAGCAGTACTTC.

This clonotype was seen repeatedly, ten times or more. The chain couples TRBV20-1 to TRBJ2-7, with TRBD2 identical over 10 bases. The CDR3 loop spans 14 amino acids. Germline loops: CDR1 DFQATT, CDR2 SNEGSKA (reference sequence). V was clipped by 6 bases and J by 5 bases; unmatched bases: 10. This chain's CDR3 is CSAKTSGIRDEQYF. CDR3 sequence (DNA): TGCAGTGCCAAAACTAGCGGGATTCGTGACGAGCAGTACTTC.

The sample holds many counts of this clonotype. V gene TRBV2 combines with J gene TRBJ2-5; 7 positions match TRBD1. The V and J ends lost 6 bases and 6 bases, in that order; junction bases with no gene match: 7. Looked up from germline, CDR1 is SNHLY and CDR2 is FYNNEI. The CDR3 is 13 residues long. The CDR3 here is CASSEGTAQTQYF. CDR3 nucleotides: TGTGCCAGCAGCGAGGGGACAGCTCAGACCCAGTACTTC.

A remark on this clonotype: The junction does not match germline at one end; this may be a read error. The V and J genes are TRBV20-1 and TRBJ1-1; 7 bases map to TRBD1. Per germline, CDR1 DFQATT and CDR2 SNEGSKA (reference sequence). The CDR3 totals 12 residues. CDR3 in amino acids: CSAWDRYTGALF. Written as DNA, the CDR3 is TGCAGTGCTTGGGACAGATACACTGGAGCTCTCTTT.

Turning to this clonotype: A read error is likely, as this CDR3 ends without the conserved phenylalanine or tryptophan. The chain combines TRBV7-2 with TRBJ2-3; TRBD1 aligns across 8 bases. From germline, CDR1 is SGHTA and CDR2 FQGNSA. Trimming took 4 bases from V and 1 from J; bases not matched to a gene: 10. This CDR3 spans 17 amino acids. CDR3 amino acids: CASSSTGDRSGTDTQYL. For the CDR3, the DNA is TGTGCCAGCAGCTCCACTGGGGACAGGTCAGGCACAGATACGCAGTATCTT.

In its sample, this clonotype was seen many times. The chain has TRBV18 and TRBJ1-6; 7 nucleotides align to TRBD1. The CDR3 length is 14 residues. V lost 4 bases and J lost 5; bases outside the gene matches: 2. Germline V CDR1 and CDR2: KGHSH, LQKENI. CDR3 in amino acids: CASSLGTDNSPLHF. CDR3 nucleotides: TGTGCCAGCTCACTTGGGACAGATAATTCACCCCTCCACTTT.

Regarding this clonotype: A much larger clone sits a single nucleotide away, making a read error possible. The chain has TRBV28 and TRBJ1-5; D ambiguous. CDR3 length: 14 amino acids. Per germline, CDR1 MDHEN and CDR2 SYDVKM. CDR3 coding DNA: TGTGCCAGCAGTCCCAACCTGGCCCGGTCGCCCAAGCATTTT. It encodes CASSPNLARSPKHF.

This clonotype was counted ten times or more. This chain connects TRBV12-3 or TRBV12-4 to TRBJ1-5; TRBD1 is a possible D gene (5 bases). The length of the CDR3 is 14 residues. Trimming removed 6 bases from V and 11 bases from J, with 20 bases in between. The CDR3 protein is CASRRGQGPSSQHF. CDR3 DNA sequence: TGTGCCAGCAGGCGCGGACAAGGCCCTTCGTCCCAGCATTTT.

This chain connects TRBV5-1 to TRBJ2-1; TRBD2 agrees at 13 bases. The germline V gene encodes CDR1 SGHRS and CDR2 YFSETQ. Trimming at V came to 1 base and at J to 7 bases, leaving 8 bases not matched to a gene. This CDR3 is built from 17 residues. For the CDR3, the DNA is TGCGCCAGCAGCTTGACCGCTGGACTAGCGGGAGCTAATGAGCAGTTCTTC. It is translated as CASSLTAGLAGANEQFF.

This clonotype was counted at least ten times. V and J are TRBV7-2 and TRBJ2-1, with D possibly TRBD2 on 5 matching bases. From germline, CDR1 is SGHTA and CDR2 FQGNSA. V dropped 1 base and J dropped 5 bases, with 12 bases sitting between them. The CDR3 has 15 residues. CDR3 residues: CASSLVGGGHNEQFF. As DNA, the CDR3 is TGTGCCAGCAGCTTAGTTGGCGGCGGGCACAATGAGCAGTTCTTC.

The chain carries TRBV19 and TRBJ2-5; 7 bases are shared with TRBD1. V was pared by 8 bases and J by 2 bases, with 11 bases of the junction left unmatched. The CDR3 contains 15 residues. Germline CDR1 reads LNHDA; CDR2 reads SQIVND (reference sequence). The CDR3 reads CASGQEDRNQETQYF. The CDR3, as DNA: TGTGCCAGTGGTCAAGAGGACAGGAATCAAGAGACCCAGTACTTC. The full variable domain, in which reference TRBV19 and TRBJ2-5 provide the parts outside the CDR3, is DGGITQSPKYLFRKEGQNVTLSCEQNLNHDAMYWYRQDPGQGLRLIYYSQIVNDFQKGDIAEGYSVSREKKESFPLTVTSAQKNPTAFYLCASGQEDRNQETQYFGPGTRLLVL.

This clonotype showed up many times. The chain recombines TRBV6-6 with TRBJ2-7; 11 positions agree with TRBD2. Germline values: CDR1 MNHNY, CDR2 SVGAGI (reference sequence). CDR3 length: 17 amino acids. The trim removed 0 bases at V and 4 bases at J, leaving 8 bases unmatched. CDR3 loop: CASSYSSRLAGRYEQYF. The CDR3 region has the DNA TGTGCCAGCAGTTACTCTTCGCGACTAGCGGGGCGATACGAGCAGTACTTC.

This clonotype was seen a handful of times. The V call is TRBV19, the J call TRBJ1-5; weak D call: TRBD1 (5 bases). This CDR3 comprises 14 residues. The germline V and J ends were trimmed by 3 bases and 9 bases, with 15 bases remaining between them. Germline V gives CDR1 LNHDA, CDR2 SQIVND (reference sequence). The CDR3 DNA reads as TGTGCCAGTAGTATCCTCGGCAGGGACCGGCCCCAGCATTTT. This encodes CASSILGRDRPQHF.

This clonotype was recorded at least ten times. This rearrangement joins TRBV4-3 to TRBJ2-5; D gene uncertain. CDR3 size: 15 residues. The V end lost 3 bases, the J end lost 1 base, and 12 bases lay between the germline ends. CDR1 and CDR2 from the germline V gene are LGHNA and YSLEER. The CDR3 DNA reads TGCGCCAGCAGCCAGGATCTTCGGACCCAAGAGACCCAGTACTTC. This codes for CASSQDLRTQETQYF.

Remarks on this clonotype: A much larger clone lies one base from this, so it may be a read error. This chain joins TRBV3-1 and TRBJ2-5, with 8 positions matching TRBD2. The V gene end was trimmed by 6 bases and the J gene end by 3 bases; junction bases not matched to a gene: 3. The germline V gene has CDR1 LGHDT and CDR2 YNNKEL (reference sequence). CDR3 size: 13 residues. Here the CDR3 reads CASRTSEKETQYF. The CDR3 DNA is TGTGCCAGCAGGACTAGCGAAAAAGAGACCCAGTACTTC.